Presented here are 11 T cell receptor beta chains from one specimen sequenced in a study of blood T cell repertoires in COVID-19. The repertoire was sequenced with immunoSEQ multiplex PCR; TCRdb's copy has only in-frame clones and lacks some. The sample lists tens of thousands of clones, about 83% occurring once. Material: peripheral blood. All receptors derive from a human donor in a cohort sampled during active COVID-19.

This clone was seen only once. Written as DNA, the CDR3 is TGTGCCAGCAGCCAGGGAGGTGGGGGAGGGCCGCAAGAAGCTTTCTTT. This gives the protein CASSQGGGGGPQEAFF. The V gene is TRBV21-1, the J gene TRBJ1-1. TRBV21-1 corresponds to a pseudogene. The CDR3 contains 16 residues.

This clone was seen a handful of times. The V gene is TRBV30, the J gene TRBJ1-2; TRBD1 agrees at 8 bases. V shed 7 bases, J shed 7 bases, and the junction held 17 bases outside the gene matches. The CDR3 totals 15 residues. Germline-derived CDR1 and CDR2 are GTSNPN and SVGIG (reference sequence). The CDR3: CASEGVLLTGVGYTF. In DNA form, the CDR3 reads TGTGCCTCGGAGGGCGTCCTCTTGACAGGGGTTGGCTACACCTTC.

The genes are TRBV7-9 and TRBJ1-6; 7 nucleotides match TRBD1. The CDR3 has 16 residues. The germline gives CDR1 SEHNR, CDR2 FQNEAQ (reference sequence). After removal of 8 bases from V and 10 bases from J, the junction contained 17 bases not matched to a gene. This CDR3 is CASSTGKSIIGSPLHF. As DNA, the CDR3 is TGTGCCAGCTCGACAGGGAAATCTATAATTGGGTCACCCCTCCACTTT.

The chain employs TRBV18 and TRBJ2-3, with TRBD2 matching over 9 bases. Trimming took 3 bases from V and 2 from J; bases not matched to a gene: 18. The CDR3 is 20 residues long. Germline CDR1 KGHSH, CDR2 LQKENI. The CDR3 sequence is CASSPAGLAGFLTYTDTQYF. In nucleotides, the CDR3 is TGTGCCAGCTCACCGGCGGGGCTAGCGGGGTTTTTGACATACACAGATACGCAGTATTTT.

This rearrangement joins TRBV12-3 or TRBV12-4 to TRBJ2-2, with D maybe TRBD2 (5 bases). The CDR3 extends over 12 amino acids. V lost 4 bases and J 10 bases, leaving 10 bases between the germline ends. The CDR3 bases are TGTGCCAGCAGTTCGGGGTCGGTGGAGCTGTTTTTT. Amino acid sequence: CASSSGSVELFF.

This clone was recorded once. The gene calls are TRBV6-5 and TRBJ2-7, with 10 nucleotides matching TRBD1. The CDR3 sequence is 15 residues long. CDR1 is MNHEY, CDR2 SVGAGI, per germline. Unmatched junction bases numbered 2, after V lost 0 bases and J lost 3 bases. CDR3 loop: CASSYSGQGDYEQYF. The CDR3, as DNA: TGTGCCAGCAGTTACTCAGGACAGGGGGACTACGAGCAGTACTTC.

The rearrangement uses TRBV3-1 (or the pseudogene TRBV3-2) and TRBJ2-2; TRBD2 is a possible D gene (6 bases). Germline V lookup: CDR1 LGHDT, CDR2 YNNKEL (reference sequence). V lost 2 bases and J lost 7, with 8 bases in between. CDR3 size: 13 residues. In DNA, the CDR3 is TGTGCCAGCAGCCAAACTAGCTTCGGGGAGCTGTTTTTT. Translation gives CASSQTSFGELFF.

The CDR3, as DNA: TGTGCCAGCAACAGGGACAGTAATTCACCCCTCCACTTT. Translating gives CASNRDSNSPLHF. The rearrangement joins TRBV6-5 to TRBJ1-6, with 7 bases aligning to TRBD1. The germline CDR1 and CDR2 sequences are MNHEY and SVGAGI. The CDR3 totals 13 residues. V dropped 7 bases and J dropped 6; count of bases not matched to a gene: 3.

This rearrangement joins TRBV25-1 to TRBJ1-1; D is unclear. Deletions cut 2 bases from V and 7 bases from J, with 11 bases between. This CDR3 is built from 13 residues. Germline-derived CDR1 and CDR2 are MGHDK and SYGVNS. The CDR3 DNA reads as TGTGCCAGCAGTGAAGCAGGCGCCCATGAAGCTTTCTTT. It encodes CASSEAGAHEAFF.

The chain combines TRBV19 with TRBJ1-5; TRBD1 agrees at 12 bases. CDR3 length equals 16 residues. V dropped 6 bases and J dropped 4; count of bases not matched to a gene: 7. Germline CDR1 is LNHDA and CDR2 is SQIVND (reference sequence). The CDR3 loop reads CASRRMGQGANQPQHF. The CDR3 bases are TGTGCCAGTAGGAGAATGGGACAGGGGGCAAATCAGCCCCAGCATTTT.

J is TRBJ1-2 and V is TRBV29-1, with TRBD1 matching over 7 bases. CDR3 length equals 11 residues. Germline CDR1 is SQVTM and CDR2 is ANQGSEA. V lost 6 bases, J lost 6 bases, and 4 bases stayed unmatched. The CDR3 loop is CSVADRDGYTF. For the CDR3, the DNA is TGCAGCGTCGCCGACAGGGATGGCTACACCTTC.